These 2 T cell receptor beta chains share one sample of origin, sequenced in a study of T-cell reconstitution after alpha-beta-depleted transplantation in children. Unique molecular identifiers were used to barcode this TCRbeta library. MiXCR, applied by TCRdb to the PCR reads, yields one record per CDR3 protein. The profile shows roughly 200,000 distinct CDR3 sequences, 7.5% to 9.5% of them singletons. The specimen was PBMCs, mostly from graft donor cells, collected 360 days after TCRalphabeta/CD19-depleted stem cell transplant. The receptors derive from a male patient aged 2-10 years who had a stem cell transplant for acute myeloid leukemia, so the T cells may come from the graft donor.

This clonotype was counted ten times or more. The CDR3, as DNA: TGTGCCAGCAGCACTCGGGGCTTTGGCTACACCTTC. As protein: CASSTRGFGYTF. The chain combines TRBV12-3 or TRBV12-4 with TRBJ1-2, with TRBD1 as a possible D gene (5 bases). The ends were cut back, 6 bases at V and 7 bases at J, with 12 bases in the middle. The CDR3 sequence is 12 residues long.

In this sample, this clonotype turned up a few times. The chain recombines TRBV20-1 with TRBJ2-1, with TRBD2 identical over 7 bases. The CDR3 loop spans 15 amino acids. CDR1 and CDR2 from the germline V gene are DFQATT and SNEGSKA (reference sequence). Trimming took 0 bases from V and 2 from J; bases not matched to a gene: 4. CDR3 sequence: CSAREGLDPYNEQFF. DNA for the CDR3: TGCAGTGCTAGAGAAGGACTAGACCCCTACAATGAGCAGTTCTTC.